This T cell receptor beta chain was recorded in a study of shared clonotypes between healthy human individuals. With 4 bases removed from V and 7 bases from J, the gap between germline ends came to 14 bases. Germline CDR1 and CDR2: SGDLS and YYNGEE. This CDR3 comprises 13 residues. This clone has ten or more counts. Its antigen remains unknown. The sample carries other DNA sequences with the same CDR3. Notes on the study in general: Several donors held approximately 4.6% of naive CD4 clonotypes in common. Large depth notwithstanding, sorted-subset sequencing proved incomplete by rarefaction.

At a deep level, the assay was run. The protocol was immunoSEQ multiplex PCR, while the TCRdb copy is restricted to in-frame clones and leaves out a portion. Here the sample spans roughly 1 million clones, about 75% being singletons. The chain employs TRBV9 and TRBJ2-5; D possibly corresponds to TRBD2 (5 bases). This receptor was identified in a man younger than 35 in good health. The material sequenced was memory CD4+ T cells sorted from blood. Subset reported: CD45RA-negative fraction. CDR3 sequence (DNA): TGTGCCAGCAGCAGCGAACTAGTGGGGACCCAGTACTTC. The encoded protein is CASSSELVGTQYF.